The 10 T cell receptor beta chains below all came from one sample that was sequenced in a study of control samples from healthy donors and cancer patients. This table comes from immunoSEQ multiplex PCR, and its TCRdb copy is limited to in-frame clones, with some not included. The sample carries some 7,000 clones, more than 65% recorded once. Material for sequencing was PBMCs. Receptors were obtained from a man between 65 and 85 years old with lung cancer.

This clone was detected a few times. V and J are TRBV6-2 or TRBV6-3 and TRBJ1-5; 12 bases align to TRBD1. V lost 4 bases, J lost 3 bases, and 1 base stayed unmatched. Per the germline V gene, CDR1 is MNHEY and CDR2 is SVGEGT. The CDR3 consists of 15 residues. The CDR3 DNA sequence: TGTGCCAGCAGTTCGGGACAGGGGGCCAATCAGCCCCAGCATTTT. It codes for CASSSGQGANQPQHF.

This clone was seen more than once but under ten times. CDR3 nucleotide sequence: TGTGCCAGCGGAACGGGACGACAACAAGAGACCCAGTACTTC. This sequence encodes CASGTGRQQETQYF. V gene TRBV27 combines with J gene TRBJ2-5, with D perhaps given as TRBD1 or TRBD2 (5 bases each). The CDR3 sequence is 14 residues long. Trimming removed 8 bases at V and 2 bases at J, with 15 bases between. Germline V lookup: CDR1 MNHEY, CDR2 SMNVEV (reference sequence).

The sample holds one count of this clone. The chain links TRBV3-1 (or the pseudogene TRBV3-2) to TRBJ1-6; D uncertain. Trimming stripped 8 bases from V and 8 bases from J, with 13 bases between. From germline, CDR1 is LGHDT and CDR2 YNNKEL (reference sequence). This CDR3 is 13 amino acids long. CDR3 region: CASFSIRDSPLHF. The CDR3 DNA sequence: TGTGCCAGCTTCAGTATCCGGGATTCACCCCTCCACTTT.

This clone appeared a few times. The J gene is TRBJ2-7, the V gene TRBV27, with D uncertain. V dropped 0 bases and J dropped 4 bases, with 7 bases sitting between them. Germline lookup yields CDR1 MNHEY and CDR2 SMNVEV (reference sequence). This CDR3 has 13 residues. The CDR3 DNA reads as TGTGCCAGCAGTTTATCAGATCCTTACGAGCAGTACTTC. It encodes CASSLSDPYEQYF.

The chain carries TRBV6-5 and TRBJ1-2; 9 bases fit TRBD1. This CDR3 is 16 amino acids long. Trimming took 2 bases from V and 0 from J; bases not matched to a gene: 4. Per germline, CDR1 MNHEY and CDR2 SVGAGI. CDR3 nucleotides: TGTGCCAGCAGTTACGCACAGGGGGCGGCTAACTATGGCTACACCTTC. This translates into CASSYAQGAANYGYTF.

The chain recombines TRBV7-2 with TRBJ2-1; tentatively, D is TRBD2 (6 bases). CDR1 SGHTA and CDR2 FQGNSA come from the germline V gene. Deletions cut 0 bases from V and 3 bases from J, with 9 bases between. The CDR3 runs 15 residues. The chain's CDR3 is CASSLAGGIYNEQFF. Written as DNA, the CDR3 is TGTGCCAGCAGCTTAGCCGGCGGGATCTACAATGAGCAGTTCTTC.

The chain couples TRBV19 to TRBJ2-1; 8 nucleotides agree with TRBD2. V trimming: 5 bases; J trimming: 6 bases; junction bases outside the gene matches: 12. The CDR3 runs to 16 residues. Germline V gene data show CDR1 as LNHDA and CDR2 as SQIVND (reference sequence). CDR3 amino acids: CASSSIAGAGGNEQFF. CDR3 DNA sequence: TGTGCCAGTAGTTCAATTGCCGGGGCGGGAGGCAATGAGCAGTTCTTC.

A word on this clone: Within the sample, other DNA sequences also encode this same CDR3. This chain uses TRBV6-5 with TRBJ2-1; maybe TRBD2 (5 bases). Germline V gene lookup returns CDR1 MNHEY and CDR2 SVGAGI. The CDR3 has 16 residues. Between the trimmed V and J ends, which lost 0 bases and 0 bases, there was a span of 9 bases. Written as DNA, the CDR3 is TGTGCCAGCAGTTACTCGGTCGGGAACTCCTACAATGAGCAGTTCTTC. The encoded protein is CASSYSVGNSYNEQFF.

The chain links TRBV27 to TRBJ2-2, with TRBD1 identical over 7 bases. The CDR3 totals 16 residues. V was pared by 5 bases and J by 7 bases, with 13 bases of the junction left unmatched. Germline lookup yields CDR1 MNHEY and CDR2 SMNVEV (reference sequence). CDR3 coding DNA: TGTGCCAGCAGTCCCACAACGACAGGGCCGGGCGGGGAGCTGTTTTTT. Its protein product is CASSPTTTGPGGELFF.

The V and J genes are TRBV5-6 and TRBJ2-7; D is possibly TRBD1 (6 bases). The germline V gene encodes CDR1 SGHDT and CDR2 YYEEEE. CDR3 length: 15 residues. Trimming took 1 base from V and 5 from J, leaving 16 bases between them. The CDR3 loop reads CASSLRIKDRNEQYF. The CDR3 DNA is TGTGCCAGCAGCTTGCGTATAAAGGACAGAAACGAGCAGTACTTC. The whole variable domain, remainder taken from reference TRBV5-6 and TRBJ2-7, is DAGVTQSPTHLIKTRGQQVTLRCSPKSGHDTVSWYQQALGQGPQFIFQYYEEEERQRGNFPDRFSGHQFPNYSSELNVNALLLGDSALYLCASSLRIKDRNEQYFGPGTRLTVT.